These 3 T cell receptor beta chains came from one sample sequenced in a study of shared clonotypes between healthy human individuals. Measured with immunoSEQ multiplex PCR; TCRdb has only the in-frame clones, and not every one. The table has 550,000 to 750,000 clones, under 95% seen once. Positive CCR7 selection of CD45RO-negative cells yielded the naive CD8 cells, and terminally differentiated effector memory CD45RA+ cells were excluded. Sample: naive CD8+ T cells sorted from blood. The origin of the receptors is a young man in good health.

This rearrangement joins TRBV7-8 to TRBJ2-2, with D possibly TRBD2 on 6 matching bases. Germline CDR1 SGHVS, CDR2 FQNEAQ. This CDR3 spans 15 amino acids. Between the trimmed V and J ends, which lost 5 bases and 2 bases, there was a span of 12 bases. For the CDR3, the DNA is TGTGCCAGCAGCCCGGGACTGCCAAACACCGGGGAGCTGTTTTTT. Amino acids: CASSPGLPNTGELFF.

Only one count was recorded for this clone. The chain employs TRBV20-1 and TRBJ2-3; D call uncertain. The germline V gene encodes CDR1 DFQATT and CDR2 SNEGSKA (reference sequence). The CDR3 has 10 residues. V lost 5 bases to trimming and J lost 6 bases, with 6 bases between them. CDR3 sequence: CSASSDTQYF. CDR3 DNA sequence: TGCAGTGCTTCCTCGGATACGCAGTATTTT.

V usage is TRBV6-5 and J usage is TRBJ2-7; the D gene is possibly TRBD1 (5 bases). Per germline, CDR1 MNHEY and CDR2 SVGAGI. This CDR3 is 15 amino acids long. V lost 0 bases and J lost 3, with 12 bases in between. Here the CDR3 DNA reads TGTGCCAGCAGTTACTCCCAGGGTAATCTCTACGAGCAGTACTTC. This encodes CASSYSQGNLYEQYF.